This TCR beta chain was identified in a study of blood T cell repertoires in COVID-19. Whole-study context: Acute-phase and convalescent COVID-19 samples originated in the United States, Italy and Spain. Sample material is recorded as cDNA or gDNA derived from T cells, B-cell-depleted T cells, or PBMCs.

As originally analysed: Scientists estimated how many nucleated cells there were by amplifying reference gene primers. Only in-frame clones appear in the TCRdb table, and some are missing; sequencing was by immunoSEQ multiplex PCR. That table gives V, J and clone size, and the DNA gave D and trimming. The sample lists 70,000 or so clones; around 86% were seen once. The sample taken for sequencing was peripheral blood. The source is a man older than 75 with acute or convalescent COVID-19.

The CDR3 loop is CASSAQGAGTEAFF. As DNA, the CDR3 is TGTGCCAGCAGCGCACAGGGGGCGGGGACTGAAGCTTTCTTT. V and J are TRBV7-9 and TRBJ1-1, with 9 positions matching TRBD1. Trimming cost V 5 bases and J 5 bases; bases outside gene matches: 6. The CDR3 is 14 residues long. Germline CDR1 SEHNR, CDR2 FQNEAQ (reference sequence).